Listed here are 2 T cell receptor beta chains from one sample, sequenced in a study of identical twins. TCRdb fed the 5' RACE reads into MiXCR, producing one record per CDR3 protein. Of hundreds of thousands of distinct CDR3 sequences listed, 9% to 15% were seen once; the top ten hold about 1.6%. These sequences were also reported in another study, on yellow fever vaccine responses in identical twins.

The sequenced material came from PBMCs. The source of these receptors is a woman in her late teens or twenties in good health.

The rearrangement links TRBV12-3 or TRBV12-4 to TRBJ2-5; a possible D gene is TRBD1 (6 bases). CDR3 length equals 16 residues. Trimming stripped 6 bases from V and 4 bases from J, with 21 bases between. CDR3 residues: CASSAALRDTRETQYF. CDR3 sequence (DNA): TGTGCCAGCAGCGCAGCCCTACGGGACACCCGAGAGACCCAGTACTTC.

The table lists this clonotype with many counts. The V and J genes are TRBV6-5 and TRBJ1-5, with unresolved D. Per the germline V gene, CDR1 is MNHEY and CDR2 is SVGAGI. Trimming left V 2 bases short and J 7 bases short, with 12 bases between. CDR3 length: 14 residues. The CDR3 sequence is CASSYSGIGQPQHF. The CDR3 DNA reads as TGTGCCAGCAGTTACAGCGGGATAGGGCAGCCCCAGCATTTT.